Listed here is a single T cell receptor beta chain. This record belongs to a study of blood T cell repertoires in COVID-19. The germline V gene encodes CDR1 SEHNR and CDR2 FQNEAQ (reference sequence). CDR3 length: 15 residues. Between the trimmed V and J ends, which lost 4 bases and 4 bases, there was a span of 14 bases. Recovery among Cohort 3 donors was established by two negative PCRs, clearance, or symptom resolution. In the original analysis: Quantification of nucleated cells was approximated via reference gene primer amplification. Assay used: immunoSEQ multiplex PCR; TCRdb lists only in-frame clones, some missing. D and trimming come from the DNA, and the V and J calls and clone size come from that table. Among about 260,000 clones listed, 86% were seen once.

This rearrangement joins TRBV7-9 to TRBJ1-5; D is perhaps TRBD1 (5 bases). This receptor was taken from a woman aged 45-60 years who had recovered from COVID-19. Sequenced sample: PBMCs or T cells enriched from blood (not recorded which). As DNA, the CDR3 is TGTGCCAGCAGCTCTAAATCCGCAGGGAATCAGCCCCAGCATTTT. This translates into CASSSKSAGNQPQHF.